This T cell receptor (beta chain) was identified during a study of T-cell reconstitution after alpha-beta-depleted transplantation in children. On this clonotype: The antigen is not known.

Broader study findings: Newly produced T cells mostly provided counts and TCRbeta diversity after one year, as hyperexpanded clones declined. Two months or so post-transplant, alpha-beta T cells reportedly derived from several hundred expanded graft clones.

Researchers prepared the TCRbeta library using unique molecular identifiers, the study reports. Using its own MiXCR run on the PCR reads, TCRdb lists one record per CDR3 protein. The sample holds around 450,000 distinct CDR3 sequences, around two fifths seen once. This CDR3 has 19 residues. With V trimmed by 5 bases and J by 4 bases, 25 bases remained unmatched. Germline V gene data show CDR1 as DFQATT and CDR2 as SNEGSKA (reference sequence). Source: PBMCs, taken before TCRalphabeta/CD19-depleted stem cell transplant. This chain connects TRBV20-1 to TRBJ1-2; 7 bases align to TRBD1. The sequence was collected from a girl aged 2 to 9 with aplastic anemia, due to receive a stem cell transplant. CDR3 in amino acids: CSAQRTLGGLEEGAYGYTF. In nucleotides, the CDR3 is TGCAGTGCTCAGAGAACACTAGGAGGACTAGAAGAGGGGGCCTATGGCTACACCTTC.